The rows below give T cell receptor beta chains drawn from one sample of a study of CD8 T cells in Susac syndrome. TCRdb re-called the immunoSEQ multiplex PCR reads through MiXCR, storing one row per CDR3 protein. The sample includes hundreds of thousands of distinct CDR3 sequences, around 96% of them seen just once. Specimen: CD4+ T cells from PBMCs. The receptors here all came from a human donor with Susac syndrome. CDR3s include the opening cysteine and the closing phenylalanine or tryptophan. The order of the fields is V gene, D gene, CDR3 length, clone size, J gene, CDR3 DNA, CDR3 protein. A D gene is named only where the DNA matches it firmly. The size entry is marked missing in some rows and otherwise reads once, few, many or a size class.

TRBV20-1,TRBD2,14,.,TRBJ2-7,TGCAGTGCTCGAGATAGCGGGGGTCACAACGAGCAGTACTTC,CSARDSGGHNEQYF
TRBV29-1,.,12,.,TRBJ2-2,TGCAGCGCTGGACAGAACACCGGGGAGCTGTTTTTT,CSAGQNTGELFF
TRBV3-1,TRBD1,14,.,TRBJ2-7,TGTGCCAGCAGCTTTACAGGGGGCGCGTCCGAGCAGTACTTC,CASSFTGGASEQYF
TRBV12-3/TRBV12-4,TRBD1,12,.,TRBJ2-4,TGTGCCAGCAGCCAGGGGGTGGACATTCAGTACTTC,CASSQGVDIQYF
TRBV30,.,15,.,TRBJ1-2,TGTGCCTGGAGTGTTATAAAGGGTCCCATAGGAGGCTACACCTTC,CAWSVIKGPIGGYTF
TRBV20-1,TRBD1,15,.,TRBJ2-5,TGCAGTGCTTCTTGGGACAGGGGGCTGAGGGAGACCCAGTACTTC,CSASWDRGLRETQYF
TRBV5-1,.,15,.,TRBJ2-7,TGCGCCAGCAGCAACCCGGACAGGGAGGGACGCGAGCAGTACTTC,CASSNPDREGREQYF
TRBV12-3/TRBV12-4,.,14,once,TRBJ2-1,TGTGCCAGCAACCCGGGGGGCGGGAGTGGTGAGCAGTTCTTC,CASNPGGGSGEQFF
TRBV27,TRBD2,16,.,TRBJ2-3,TGTGCCAGCAGTTTCGGGCTAGCGGGGGCGGCGGATACGCAGTATTTT,CASSFGLAGAADTQYF
TRBV24-1,.,11,.,TRBJ2-1,TGTGCCACCAGTGATTCCAATGAGCAGTTCTTC,CATSDSNEQFF
TRBV20-1,.,12,.,TRBJ2-5,TGCAGTGCAATCGAGGGGCAAGAGACCCAGTACTTC,CSAIEGQETQYF
TRBV20-1,.,12,.,TRBJ2-7,TGCAGTGCTAGCGGGGGGCTCAACGAGCAGTACTTC,CSASGGLNEQYF
TRBV13,TRBD1,16,.,TRBJ2-7,TGTGCCAGCAGCTTCGGACAGGGGGCAATTTCCTACGAGCAGTACTTC,CASSFGQGAISYEQYF
TRBV29-1,.,12,.,TRBJ1-4,TGCAGCGTCCGGGACACTAATGAAAAACTGTTTTTT,CSVRDTNEKLFF
TRBV6-5,.,16,.,TRBJ2-5,TGTGCCAGCAGTTACTCTCCCGGACCACTCCAAGAGACCCAGTACTTC,CASSYSPGPLQETQYF
TRBV23-1,.,12,.,TRBJ2-7,TGCGCCAGTCCCCCCTCAAACTACGAGCAGTACTTC,CASPPSNYEQYF
TRBV15,TRBD1,16,.,TRBJ1-2,TGTGCCACCAGCAGAGATCCTACAGGGGACCTCTATGGCTACACCTTC,CATSRDPTGDLYGYTF
TRBV5-1,.,14,.,TRBJ2-5,TGCGCCAGCAGTTTTGGCGGCGGACAAGAGACCCAGTACTTC,CASSFGGGQETQYF
TRBV4-1,.,12,.,TRBJ2-7,TGCGCCAGCAGCCAAGGTCAGGGACAGCAGTACTTC,CASSQGQGQQYF
TRBV4-2,TRBD2,17,.,TRBJ2-7,TGTGCCAGCAGCCCGCGAGAGACTAGCGGAGCTCCCTACGAGCAGTACTTC,CASSPRETSGAPYEQYF
TRBV20-1,.,12,.,TRBJ1-2,TGCAGTGCTACCGACAGAGCGCCCGGCTACACCTTC,CSATDRAPGYTF
TRBV20-1,TRBD2,14,.,TRBJ2-1,TGCAGTCTTCCCGGACTAGCGGGAATAGATGAGCAGTTCTTC,CSLPGLAGIDEQFF
TRBV4-2,TRBD2,20,.,TRBJ2-1,TGTGCCAGCAGCCAAGACAGGACCCTAGCGGGAGGGGGTAACTACAATGAGCAGTTCTTC,CASSQDRTLAGGGNYNEQFF
TRBV24-1,TRBD2,16,.,TRBJ2-1,TGTGCCACCAGTGACCTTAGCGGGGGCCCCTACAATGAGCAGTTCTTC,CATSDLSGGPYNEQFF
TRBV9,.,14,.,TRBJ2-5,TGTGCCAGCAGCGTAGGAGGTGGCCCAGAGACCCAGTACTTC,CASSVGGGPETQYF
TRBV5-1,.,11,.,TRBJ2-1,TGCGCCAGCAGCTTGTCATATGAGCAGTTCTTC,CASSLSYEQFF
TRBV20-1,.,13,once,TRBJ2-1,TGCAGTGCTAGATTTGGGGGCCCATTTGTCCAGTTCTTC,CSARFGGPFVQFF
TRBV9,TRBD1,15,.,TRBJ1-2,TGTGCCAGCAGCGCTCAGGGACAGGCGACTCGGGGTGCCACCTTC,CASSAQGQATRGATF
TRBV24-1,.,10,.,TRBJ2-5,TGTGCCACCATACAAGAGACCCAGTACTTC,CATIQETQYF
TRBV9,TRBD2,14,once,TRBJ2-1,TGTGCCAGCAGCTCTAGCGGGCCCTACAATGAGCAGTTCTTC,CASSSSGPYNEQFF
TRBV29-1,.,13,.,TRBJ2-4,TGCAGCGTTGAATTAGTCGACACAAACATTCAGTACTTC,CSVELVDTNIQYF
TRBV9,.,16,.,TRBJ2-3,TGTGCCAGCAGCTACCTAGGGGCCAGCCGCACAGATACGCAGTATTTT,CASSYLGASRTDTQYF
TRBV15,TRBD1,17,.,TRBJ2-2,TGTGCCACCAGCAGCCGACCGGGACAGGGCCCCAGGGGGGAGCTGTTTTTT,CATSSRPGQGPRGELFF
TRBV6-1,TRBD2,19,.,TRBJ2-2,TGTGCCAGCAGCGAGGCCACTCCTAGCGGGAGATACCCTCGGGGGGAGCTGTTTTTT,CASSEATPSGRYPRGELFF
TRBV9,.,15,.,TRBJ1-1,TGTGCCAGCAGCGTAGAGTTCCAGGCTAACACTGAAGCTTTCTTT,CASSVEFQANTEAFF
TRBV9,.,14,.,TRBJ1-1,TGTGCCAGCAGCGGGACACCGTCCGGAACTGAAGCTTTCTTT,CASSGTPSGTEAFF
TRBV30,TRBD2,15,.,TRBJ2-7,TGTGCCTGGACGGGACTAGCGGGGGGCATGAACGAGCAGTACTTC,CAWTGLAGGMNEQYF
TRBV4-1,.,13,.,TRBJ2-1,TGCGCCAGCAGCCGCAGGGATGGCAATGAGCAGTTCTTC,CASSRRDGNEQFF
TRBV9,.,14,.,TRBJ1-1,TGTGCCAGCAGCGGAATCGGGGTGGGTACTGAAGCTTTCTTT,CASSGIGVGTEAFF
TRBV6-1,TRBD1,16,.,TRBJ1-2,TGTGCCAGCAGTCGACCGGGACAGGGGCATAACTATGGCTACACCTTC,CASSRPGQGHNYGYTF
TRBV20-1,.,16,.,TRBJ2-1,TGCAGTGCTAGAGCCTCGCGAGGGAGAGGTTATAATGAGCAGTTCTTC,CSARASRGRGYNEQFF
TRBV9,.,13,.,TRBJ1-5,TGTGCCAGCAGCGACAGACCCAATCAGCCCCAGCATTTT,CASSDRPNQPQHF
TRBV28,.,14,.,TRBJ2-5,TGTGCCAGCAGTGCGGGACATAGACAAGAGACCCAGTACTTC,CASSAGHRQETQYF
TRBV5-1,TRBD2,14,.,TRBJ2-5,TGCGCCAGCAGCTTGGGTGGCGGGGGAGAGACCCAGTACTTC,CASSLGGGGETQYF
TRBV7-2,TRBD2,14,.,TRBJ2-7,TGTGCCAGCAGCTTACAGCGGGACTCCTACGAGCAGTACTTC,CASSLQRDSYEQYF
TRBV3-1,TRBD2,14,.,TRBJ2-1,TGTGCCAGCAGAGGCGGGAGGGCGCTCAATGAGCAGTTCTTC,CASRGGRALNEQFF
TRBV29-1,TRBD1,13,.,TRBJ1-4,TGCAGCGTTGAAGATCAGGGGGTTGAAAAACTGTTTTTT,CSVEDQGVEKLFF
TRBV7-6,TRBD1,17,.,TRBJ2-1,TGTGCCAGCAGCTTAGGGTTGGGGGACAGTGGGTTGAATGAGCAGTTCTTC,CASSLGLGDSGLNEQFF
TRBV29-1,.,12,.,TRBJ2-5,TGCAGCACCCAGACAGCCCAAGAGACCCAGTACTTC,CSTQTAQETQYF
TRBV20-1,.,14,.,TRBJ2-5,TGCAGTGCTAGACGAGGGCACCCACAAGAGACCCAGTACTTC,CSARRGHPQETQYF